The present TCR beta chain was sequenced within a study of blood T cell repertoires in COVID-19. Study-level background: Italy, Spain and the United States were the sources of the convalescent and acute COVID-19 samples.

CDR1 is SGHNT and CDR2 is YYREEE in the germline V gene (reference sequence). The V gene end was trimmed by 5 bases and the J gene end by 7 bases; junction bases not matched to a gene: 15. This CDR3 contains 17 residues. Seattle patients were enrolled while actively infected and followed longitudinally. Sequenced by immunoSEQ multiplex PCR; TCRdb stores in-frame clones only, minus some. The table includes 250,000 to 350,000 clones, 70% to 90% detected once. V usage is TRBV5-4 and J usage is TRBJ1-6; 7 nucleotides align to TRBD1. The sequenced sample consisted of peripheral blood. The TCR comes from a woman aged 45-65 years with COVID-19, enrolled during active disease. The CDR3 reads CASRLTTGANVNSPLHF. Here the CDR3 DNA reads TGTGCCAGCAGACTTACAACAGGGGCCAACGTAAATTCACCCCTCCACTTT. Filled out from reference TRBV5-4 and TRBJ1-6, the complete variable domain reads ETGVTQSPTHLIKTRGQQVTLRCSSQSGHNTVSWYQQALGQGPQFIFQYYREEENGRGNFPPRFSGLQFPNYSSELNVNALELDDSALYLCASRLTTGANVNSPLHFGNGTRLTVT.